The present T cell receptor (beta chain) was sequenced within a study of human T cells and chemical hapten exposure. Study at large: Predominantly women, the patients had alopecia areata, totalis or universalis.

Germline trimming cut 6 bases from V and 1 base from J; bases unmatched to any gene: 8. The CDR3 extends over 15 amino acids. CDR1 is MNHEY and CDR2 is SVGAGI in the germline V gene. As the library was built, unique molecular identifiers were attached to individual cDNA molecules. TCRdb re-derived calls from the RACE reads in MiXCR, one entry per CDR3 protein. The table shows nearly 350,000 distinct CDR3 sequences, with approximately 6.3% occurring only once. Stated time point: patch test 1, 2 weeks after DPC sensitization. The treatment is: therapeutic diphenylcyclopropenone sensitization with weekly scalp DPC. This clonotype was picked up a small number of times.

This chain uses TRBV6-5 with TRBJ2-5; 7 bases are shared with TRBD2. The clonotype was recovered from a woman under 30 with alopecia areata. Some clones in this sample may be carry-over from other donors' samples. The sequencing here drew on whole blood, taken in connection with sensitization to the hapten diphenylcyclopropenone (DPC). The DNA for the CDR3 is TGTGCCAGCAGCGTCCGGGAGGTCCTCCAAGAGACCCAGTACTTC. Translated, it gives CASSVREVLQETQYF.